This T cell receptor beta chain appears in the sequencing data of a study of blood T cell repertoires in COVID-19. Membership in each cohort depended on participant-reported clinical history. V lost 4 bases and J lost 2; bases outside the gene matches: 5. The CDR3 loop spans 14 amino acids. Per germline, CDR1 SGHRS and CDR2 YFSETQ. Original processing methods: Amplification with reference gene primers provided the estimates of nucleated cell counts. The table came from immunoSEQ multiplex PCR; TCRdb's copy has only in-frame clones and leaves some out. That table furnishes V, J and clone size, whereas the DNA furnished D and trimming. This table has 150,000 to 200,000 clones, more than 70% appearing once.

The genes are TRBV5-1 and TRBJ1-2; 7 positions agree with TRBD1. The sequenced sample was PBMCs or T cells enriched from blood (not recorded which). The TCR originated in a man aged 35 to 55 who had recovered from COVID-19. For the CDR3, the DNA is TGCGCCAGCAGCAGACAGGGAGAGAACTATGGCTACACCTTC. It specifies CASSRQGENYGYTF.